This is a list of T cell receptor beta chains from one sample in a study of T cells after yellow fever vaccination. TCRdb processed the 5' RACE reads anew with MiXCR; each CDR3 protein has one entry. The sample holds 250,000 to 400,000 distinct CDR3 sequences, approximately 4% seen once. The sample was PBMCs, taken 15 days after the yellow fever booster vaccination. These receptors all stem from a man younger than 35 who received the YFV17D yellow fever vaccine. Both conserved end residues are part of each CDR3. D genes are given only for firm matches. Clone sizes are given selectively: once, few, many, or a class where the clone is expanded.

J: TRBJ2-7; D: .; V: TRBV5-1; size: .; DNA: TGCGCCAGCAGGTCACCCGAGCGGGCCAACGAGCAGTACTTC; CDR3: CASRSPERANEQYF
J: TRBJ1-5; D: .; V: TRBV7-2; size: .; DNA: TGTGCCAGCAGCTCAGGGGTGCGGCAGCCCCAGCATTTT; CDR3: CASSSGVRQPQHF
J: TRBJ1-1; D: .; V: TRBV10-3; size: many; DNA: TGTGCCATCAGTGAGGGGGGGGCTGAAGCTTTCTTT; CDR3: CAISEGGAEAFF
J: TRBJ1-1; D: .; V: TRBV2; size: many; DNA: TGTGCCAGCAGGAGGGGGGGCACTGAAGCTTTCTTT; CDR3: CASRRGGTEAFF
J: TRBJ1-5; D: .; V: TRBV29-1; size: .; DNA: TGCAGCGCTGCGGAGCAGGGCAAACAGCCCCAGCATTTT; CDR3: CSAAEQGKQPQHF
J: TRBJ2-3; D: .; V: TRBV5-1; size: many; DNA: TGCGCCAGCAGCACAGACCCCCAGACCTACACAGATACGCAGTATTTT; CDR3: CASSTDPQTYTDTQYF
J: TRBJ2-5; D: .; V: TRBV4-1; size: .; DNA: TGCGCCAGCAGCCAAGACAGGGACCAAGAGACCCAGTACTTC; CDR3: CASSQDRDQETQYF
J: TRBJ2-1; D: .; V: TRBV4-3; size: few; DNA: TGCGCCAGCAGCCAAGCCCCGCCGAGATACAATGAGCAGTTCTTC; CDR3: CASSQAPPRYNEQFF
J: TRBJ1-1; D: .; V: TRBV29-1; size: many; DNA: TGCAGCGTTGAAGGGGGCTTAGGCACTGAAGCTTTCTTT; CDR3: CSVEGGLGTEAFF
J: TRBJ2-3; D: .; V: TRBV27; size: many; DNA: TGTGCCAGCAGCCCTTTTTTAGGGGGAGGGGCAGATACGCAGTATTTT; CDR3: CASSPFLGGGADTQYF
J: TRBJ2-3; D: .; V: TRBV9; size: many; DNA: TGTGCCAGCAGGCCCTTAGTGGGGCAGTATTTT; CDR3: CASRPLVGQYF
J: TRBJ2-2; D: .; V: TRBV4-3; size: many; DNA: TGCGCCAGCAGCCAAGATCTGGGCCCCGGGGAGCTGTTTTTT; CDR3: CASSQDLGPGELFF
J: TRBJ2-1; D: TRBD2; V: TRBV29-1; size: many; DNA: TGCAGCGTTGGAGCGGGGGGCCATGAGCAGTTCTTC; CDR3: CSVGAGGHEQFF
J: TRBJ1-2; D: .; V: TRBV7-9; size: .; DNA: TGTGCCAGCAGCTTAGGAACGTCAGGCAGAGCAGGCTACACCTTC; CDR3: CASSLGTSGRAGYTF
J: TRBJ1-4; D: .; V: TRBV14; size: .; DNA: TGTGCCAGCAGCCCCAGGTCGGGGGAAAGGGAAAAACTGTTTTTT; CDR3: CASSPRSGEREKLFF
J: TRBJ2-7; D: TRBD1; V: TRBV20-1; size: .; DNA: TGCAGTGCTAGCCCCGGGACAGGGAAGTTCGAGCAGTACTTC; CDR3: CSASPGTGKFEQYF
J: TRBJ1-1; D: .; V: TRBV6-5; size: many; DNA: TGTGCCAGCAGTTACCGGTCCCTCCCGAACACTGAAGCTTTCTTT; CDR3: CASSYRSLPNTEAFF
J: TRBJ1-5; D: .; V: TRBV20-1; size: many; DNA: TGCAGTGCTAGCTCCGGGAATCAGCCCCAGCATTTT; CDR3: CSASSGNQPQHF
J: TRBJ2-1; D: .; V: TRBV4-1; size: many; DNA: TGCGCCAGCAGCCAAGAACCCCCCGGGGACATACACAATGAGCAGTTCTTC; CDR3: CASSQEPPGDIHNEQFF
J: TRBJ1-2; D: .; V: TRBV4-2; size: many; DNA: TGTGCCAGCAGCCAAGGGCTGGGAGCAAACTATGGCTACACCTTC; CDR3: CASSQGLGANYGYTF
J: TRBJ1-6; D: .; V: TRBV9; size: .; DNA: TGTGCCAGCAGCGTACGGGGGAGATCGCAGGGCAGGAATTCACCCCTCCACTTT; CDR3: CASSVRGRSQGRNSPLHF
J: TRBJ1-5; D: .; V: TRBV7-2; size: few; DNA: TGTGCCAGCAGCCCTAGAGCGGGGCCCCAGCATTTT; CDR3: CASSPRAGPQHF
J: TRBJ1-5; D: .; V: TRBV18; size: many; DNA: TGTGCCAGCTCACCAGAGGGGAATAGCAATCAGCCCCAGCATTTT; CDR3: CASSPEGNSNQPQHF
J: TRBJ1-5; D: .; V: TRBV6-6; size: .; DNA: TGTGCCATCCTCGGACAGACCAACTCGGGCCCCCAGCATTTT; CDR3: CAILGQTNSGPQHF
J: TRBJ1-1; D: .; V: TRBV4-3; size: many; DNA: TGTGCCAGCAGCCCAAGAGGGGTGAACACTGAAGCTTTCTTT; CDR3: CASSPRGVNTEAFF
J: TRBJ2-7; D: .; V: TRBV2; size: .; DNA: TGTGCCAGCAGTGAAATCGGGGGAGGGCAGTACTTC; CDR3: CASSEIGGGQYF
J: TRBJ2-7; D: TRBD1; V: TRBV20-1; size: many; DNA: TGCAGTGCTCGGAGCCGACAGGGGGCCCCCTACGAGCAGTACTTC; CDR3: CSARSRQGAPYEQYF
J: TRBJ1-3; D: .; V: TRBV20-1; size: few; DNA: TGCAGTGCTCCCGAGAAGGGAGTCTTCGGAAACACCATATATTTT; CDR3: CSAPEKGVFGNTIYF
J: TRBJ2-5; D: TRBD2; V: TRBV3-1; size: many; DNA: TGTGCCAGCGGAAGAGCGGGGCAAGAGACCCAGTACTTC; CDR3: CASGRAGQETQYF